The present entry profiles one T cell receptor (beta chain) with its context. Sequencing was performed with immunoSEQ multiplex PCR; in TCRdb, only in-frame clones are kept and a portion is missing. The sample contains about 59,000 clones, approximately 90% of which appear only once. This entry comes from a study of T cell changes during pregnancy in multiple sclerosis. The germline CDR1 and CDR2 sequences are SGHNT and YENEEA. The V gene lost 2 bases and the J gene lost 7 bases, with 12 bases spanning the gap. The CDR3 totals 13 residues. The rearrangement joins TRBV11-3 to TRBJ2-7; D perhaps matches TRBD1 (6 bases). This sample comprised peripheral blood, obtained in the first trimester of pregnancy. The source of this sequence is a female donor in good health, enrolled as a control in a pregnancy study. The CDR3 bases are TGTGCCAGCAGCTTATCACAGGGTAGGGAGCAGTACTTC. Protein sequence: CASSLSQGREQYF.